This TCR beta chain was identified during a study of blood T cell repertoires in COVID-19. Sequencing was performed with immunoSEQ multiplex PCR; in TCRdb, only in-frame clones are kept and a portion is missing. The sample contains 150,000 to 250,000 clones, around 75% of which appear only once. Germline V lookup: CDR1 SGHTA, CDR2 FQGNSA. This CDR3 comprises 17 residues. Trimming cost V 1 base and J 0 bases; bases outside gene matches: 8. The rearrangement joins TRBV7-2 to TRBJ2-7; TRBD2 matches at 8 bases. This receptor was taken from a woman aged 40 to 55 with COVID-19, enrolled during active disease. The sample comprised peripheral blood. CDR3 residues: CASSLEPSGLYSYEQYF. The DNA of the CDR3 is TGTGCCAGCAGCTTAGAGCCTAGCGGGCTGTACTCCTACGAGCAGTACTTC.